The TCR beta chain under discussion was sequenced for a study of cytomegalovirus exposure and HLA in healthy donors. The CDR3 sequence is 11 residues long. CDR1 is SGHRS, CDR2 YFSETQ, per germline. Trimming removed 4 bases from V and 4 bases from J, with 5 bases in between. The approximately 120-subject validation cohort, separate from the 666-subject first cohort, included the donors. The table came from immunoSEQ multiplex PCR; TCRdb's copy has only in-frame clones and leaves some out. The sample records 150,000 to 200,000 clones, 85% being singletons. This clonotype originated in a man younger than 35 in good health and CMV-seropositive. Sequences were obtained from PBMCs. V and J are TRBV5-1 and TRBJ1-1; D not certain. The CDR3 sequence: CASSAGTEAFF. The CDR3, as DNA: TGCGCCAGCAGCGCAGGCACTGAAGCTTTCTTT.